The sequence of this T cell receptor beta chain was determined in a study of Ad26.COV2.S vaccination and SARS-CoV-2 variants. The study's findings and limits: The breadth of spike-specific CD8+ and CD4+ T cell responses after vaccination was reportedly substantial.

TCRdb's copy holds only in-frame clones and misses some; the assay was immunoSEQ multiplex PCR. The table lists some 290,000 clones, about 85% of them singletons. Treatment described: 19 received Ad26.COV2.S at low or high dose, single or two shots; about 5 received placebo; per-sample allocation not given. Samples came from day 63 after the first vaccine or placebo injection. Built on an Ad26 vector, the vaccine expressed Wuhan-strain SARS-CoV-2 spike. The germline gives CDR1 SGHKS, CDR2 YYEKEE (reference sequence). The V segment lost 5 bases and the J segment 7 bases; nucleotides outside the gene matches: 10. The CDR3 has 15 residues. This clone was observed once. Its antigen remains unknown.

The rearrangement uses TRBV5-5 and TRBJ2-1, with TRBD1 matching over 9 bases. The sample was peripheral blood, taken in a trial of Ad26.COV2.S vaccine versus placebo. The clonotype comes from a person aged 18 to 59 who received the Ad26.COV2.S COVID-19 vaccine or a placebo. The CDR3 sequence is CASRTTGTGFNEQFF. Here the CDR3 DNA reads TGTGCCAGCAGAACTACCGGGACAGGGTTTAATGAGCAGTTCTTC.